This T cell receptor beta chain is drawn from a study of OX40 agonist ivuxolimab in advanced cancers. Whole-study results and caveats: In general, CD8+ T cells held more expanded clones than CD4+ did, on average. CD4+ and CD8+ blood T cells expanded clonally by week 6 at 0.1 to 3.0 mg/kg.

Concerning this clone: Its target is not known.

This CDR3 contains 13 residues. V shed 4 bases and J shed 13 bases, with 19 bases lying between them. In germline, CDR1 is LNHDA, CDR2 SQIVND (reference sequence). Data came from immunoSEQ multiplex PCR; TCRdb stores just in-frame clones and leaves some out. The sample records around 66,000 clones, more than 85% being singletons. Any history of autoimmune disease or systemic immunosuppression disqualified patients. This specimen was CD4+ or CD8+ T cells sorted from blood, taken in a trial of the OX40 agonist ivuxolimab. The chain uses TRBV19 and TRBJ1-2, with D unresolved. This sequence originates from an adult with an advanced solid tumor such as melanoma, head and neck, liver or kidney cancer. CDR3 loop: CASSRALDSPSTF. CDR3 bases: TGTGCCAGTAGTAGAGCATTGGATTCCCCTAGCACCTTC.